This T cell receptor (beta chain) was sequenced in a study of identical twins. Study findings and constraints: Beta out-of-frame sequences displayed a weaker excess of sharing between twins. One should note that invariant MAIT and iNKT cells could partly confound zero-insertion analyses.

To note about this clonotype: Its antigen is unknown.

A universal primer site arose from template switching, and cDNA bore unique molecular identifiers. TCRdb processed the 5' RACE reads anew with MiXCR; each CDR3 protein has one entry. The data show hundreds of thousands of distinct CDR3 sequences, 8.6% seen once. V lost 6 bases to trimming and J lost 2 bases, with 11 bases between them. The CDR3 has 13 residues. From germline, CDR1 is MNHNY and CDR2 SVGAGI (reference sequence). The same data also went into a second study, on yellow fever vaccine responses in identical twins. That source notes: The authors reported partly convergent, partly personalized vaccine responses in identical twins.

Sequencing was performed on PBMCs. The rearrangement joins TRBV6-6 to TRBJ2-7; D remains ambiguous. The clonotype comes from a young woman in good health. CDR3 in DNA: TGTGCCAGCAGCCGCGGCTTTACCTACGAGCAGTACTTC. This encodes CASSRGFTYEQYF.